The entry below gives a single T cell receptor (beta chain) sequence along with its context. In this sample, this clonotype turned up many times. It has no known antigen specificity. No clone much larger than this one lies a single base away; base qualities are absent. The CDR3, from cysteine to phenylalanine, totals 16 residues. Just the 48-base CDR3 DNA is kept, in frame starting at base 1. V loses 4 bases of germline sequence and J loses 5 bases, and the interval between the two ends is 18 bases. The sample's time point label, decoded: newly diagnosed GD, antithyroid drugs for less than 3 months. For both TCR sequencing and RNA sequencing, RNA was extracted from PBMCs using TRIzol. The diagnosis of Graves' disease followed American Thyroid Association guidelines. Recruitment of patients was carried out at an endocrinology department in Xi'an, China. From each patient, 7.5 to 9.5 milliliters of peripheral blood was collected into an EDTA anticoagulant tube. Ficoll Paque Plus density gradient separation was used to isolate PBMCs, and no further T cell sorting was done. RNA quality was checked with an Agilent 2100 Bioanalyzer and agarose gel, and concentration with a NanoDrop 2000.

The library was made by multiplex PCR. These reads were obtained on an Illumina HiSeq 4000. iRepertoire HTBI primers and Arm-PCR amplification of CDR3 regions were used to construct TCR beta libraries. Before sequencing, the PCR products underwent gel purification. Per the authors' processing: Gene usage analysis of CDR3 amino acid clonotypes used the approximately 62 TRBV and approximately 13 TRBJ segments found across samples. Filtered high-quality paired reads were merged into contigs using COPE and FqMerger. BLAST was used to align contigs to the IMGT TRBV, TRBD and TRBJ reference genes, and CDR3 was defined following IMGT. Highly expanded clones were defined as clonotypes with a frequency above 0.1%. Shannon entropy was used to measure repertoire diversity, and the Gini coefficient was used to measure V-J evenness. A clonotype was considered public if more than one individual shared it. TCRdb took the public reads, trimmed them with fastp at Q25, ran MiXCR for clone calling and kept in-frame beta chains. Each record represents a unique CDR3 protein, reported with the most common genes and DNA among its rows. The V and J calls come from TCRdb's annotation, not from the publication. Across this sample there are a few hundred thousand distinct CDR3 sequences, with 14% to 15% seen only once. The top ten constitute approximately 7.8% of the sample.

The data are from a study of regulatory T cells in long-lasting Graves disease (dated by TCRdb to the early 2020s). Context from the whole study: Newly diagnosed Graves' disease patients had taken antithyroid drugs for less than 3 months. Peripheral blood TCR sequencing and RNA sequencing compared persistent Graves' disease patients with newly diagnosed Graves' disease patients. The study was registered as a clinical trial and conducted in China. A total of some 33 samples were covered by TCR sequencing, comprising 13 persistent and around 20 newly diagnosed Graves' disease patients. Results and caveats for the whole study, not just this receptor: Sequencing and analysis were limited to the TCR beta chain. Compared with newly diagnosed patients, persistent Graves' disease patients had lower TCR Shannon entropy and fewer highly expanded clones, which suggests clonal expansion. More public clonotypes were shared among persistent patients (roughly 3,000) than among newly diagnosed patients (under 1,000). The authors acknowledged the small sample size as a limitation that may reduce accuracy. The study examined only peripheral blood because the primary lesion, thyroid tissue, could not be accessed. Persistent disease showed preferential use of TRBV28, TRBJ1-2 and TRBJ2-5, whereas newly diagnosed disease favored TRBV20-1 and TRBJ2-1.

These data also formed part of another study, on T cells in Graves' hyperthyroidism and ophthalmopathy. The second paper states: A patient counted as having stable Graves' hyperthyroidism if no progression to ophthalmopathy occurred over 18 months of follow-up. Hyperthyroidism patients were aged 18 to 65 years and newly diagnosed, with disease duration of less than 2 months. Any patient with an uncontrolled infection, another autoimmune disease, pregnancy or lactation was excluded. Diagnoses were established on the basis of clinical symptoms, serum thyroxine and TRAb, thyroid ultrasound, and orbital computed tomography. A first-round RT-PCR of the TCR CDR3 used the HTBI primer set with the Qiagen OneStep RT-PCR kit. Most expanded thyroid clonotypes (frequency above 0.001) were also found in blood, which suggests that blood repertoires may mirror thyroid immune responses. A model built on a 13 V-J signature distinguished ophthalmopathy from stable hyperthyroidism, reaching 87.88% sensitivity and about 81% specificity in cross-validation and 80%/75% in testing. In validation, the model predicted progression to ophthalmopathy a median of approximately 6.6 months before onset, with approximately 71% sensitivity and 72.22% specificity. To identify distinguishing TCR V-J signatures, a discovery cohort of 95 to 100 patients was used, comprising roughly 45 with Graves' ophthalmopathy and roughly 60 with stable Graves' hyperthyroidism. Whether ophthalmopathy could be predicted prospectively was tested in an independent validation cohort made up of fewer than 20 hyperthyroidism patients plus 17 patients who later progressed to ophthalmopathy. For training and testing, the 95 to 100 patients in the discovery cohort were randomly divided in a 7:3 ratio. In about 6 Graves' hyperthyroidism patients, the study also compared T-cell repertoires from thyroid tissue with T-cell repertoires from blood. After blood sampling, hyperthyroidism patients were treated with methimazole at a starting dose of 30 mg daily, and ophthalmopathy patients were treated with high-dose intravenous methylprednisolone. The libraries were constructed in a second round of multiplex PCR and then size-selected and purified. The libraries were sequenced on an Illumina HiSeq2000 using paired-end 100 bp reads. SOAPnuke was used to process the raw data, with reads discarded if the reads contained adapters or uncalled bases, had a mean Phred below 15, or lacked an exact constant-primer or identifier match. High-quality paired reads were merged using COPE v1.2.5, and each unique nucleotide sequence was defined as a clonotype. Clonotypes were aligned to IMGT TRBV, TRBD and TRBJ reference segments using MiTCR v1.1. Only V-J combinations with frequency above 0.0001, covering 99% to 99.2% of repertoires, were analysed. A TCS score was defined as the ratio between F50 (clonal expansion) and ExV (chaos), using BLOSUM62-based TCRdist between CDR3 peptides within each V-J. Welch's t-statistics and random forest reduced fewer than 600 V-J features to roughly 13, which were used in a naive Bayes classifier (R e1071). Sample size was not statistically predetermined, and blinding of investigators to group allocation was not performed. The paper describes TCR Vbeta CDR3 sequencing of roughly 130 peripheral blood samples, made up of some 42 ophthalmopathy patients, around 78 hyperthyroidism patients and 17 progressor patients.

The sample in question was peripheral blood mononuclear cells (PBMCs), obtained at new diagnosis, from a patient treated with antithyroid drugs. The receptor was isolated from a woman aged 40 to 50 with Graves disease. Donor details come from another sample of the same person, matched by shared clones. The V and J segments used are TRBV12-3 or TRBV12-4 and TRBJ2-1; the D gene cannot be resolved reliably. The CDR3 region has the sequence CASSSPDGFGNNEQFF. The nucleotide sequence reads TGTGCCAGCAGTTCCCCGGACGGGTTTGGGAACAATGAGCAGTTCTTC.